This TCR beta chain is from a study of control samples from healthy donors and cancer patients. Generated by immunoSEQ multiplex PCR, the TCRdb table keeps only in-frame clones and is missing some. Here the sample spans 8,500 to 11,000 clones, roughly 93% being singletons. V was shortened by 1 base and J by 3 bases, with 4 bases between the two germline ends. The germline CDR1 and CDR2 sequences are MNHNS and SASEGT. The CDR3 runs 12 residues. The TCR comes from a man aged 60 to 75 with colorectal cancer. Sequences were obtained from PBMCs. The genes are TRBV6-1 and TRBJ2-7, with D unclear. CDR3 DNA sequence: TGTGCCAGCAGTGAAGGGGTCTACGAGCAGTACTTC. As protein: CASSEGVYEQYF.